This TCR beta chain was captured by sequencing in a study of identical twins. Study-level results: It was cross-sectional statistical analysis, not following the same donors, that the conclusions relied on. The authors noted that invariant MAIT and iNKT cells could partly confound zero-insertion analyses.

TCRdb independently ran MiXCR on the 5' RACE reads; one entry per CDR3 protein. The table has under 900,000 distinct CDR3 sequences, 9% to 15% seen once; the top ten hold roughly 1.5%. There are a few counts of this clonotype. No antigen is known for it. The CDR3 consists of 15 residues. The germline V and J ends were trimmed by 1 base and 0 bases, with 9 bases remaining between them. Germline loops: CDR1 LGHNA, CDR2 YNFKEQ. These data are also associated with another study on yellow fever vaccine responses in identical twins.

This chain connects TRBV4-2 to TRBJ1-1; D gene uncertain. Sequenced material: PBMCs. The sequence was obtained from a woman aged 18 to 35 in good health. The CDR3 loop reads CASSQGLALNTEAFF. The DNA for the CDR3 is TGTGCCAGCAGCCAAGGTCTGGCGCTGAACACTGAAGCTTTCTTT.